Each of the 20 T cell receptor beta chains below was sequenced from the same sample in a study of shared clonotypes between healthy human individuals. Naive CD8 isolation took CD45RO-negative cells positively selected for CCR7 and excluded terminally differentiated effector memory CD45RA+ cells. The data were produced by immunoSEQ multiplex PCR, yet TCRdb's version contains in-frame clones alone and is incomplete. The table has some 2,100,000 clones, 90% to 95% seen once. The source material was naive CD8+ T cells from PBMCs. These receptors were obtained from a man younger than 35 in good health. Some clones in this sample may be carry-over from other donors' samples.

The CDR3 here is CASSLEATRGLETQYF. In DNA, the CDR3 is TGTGCCAGCAGCTTGGAAGCGACTAGGGGGCTCGAGACCCAGTACTTC. The chain recombines TRBV5-4 with TRBJ2-5; TRBD1 is a possible D gene (7 bases). Germline lookup yields CDR1 SGHNT and CDR2 YYREEE (reference sequence). V was clipped by 0 bases and J by 5 bases, with 17 bases between them. The CDR3 is 16 amino acids.

This clone was detected only a few times. The rearrangement uses TRBV30 and TRBJ2-7; D uncertain. The V gene lost 8 bases and the J gene lost 6 bases, with 23 bases spanning the gap. This CDR3 contains 14 residues. Germline assignment: CDR1 GTSNPN and CDR2 SVGIG (reference sequence). The CDR3 sequence is CAQHHPTRRSEQYF. CDR3 nucleotides: TGTGCCCAACACCACCCGACACGTCGTTCCGAGCAGTACTTC.

This chain links TRBV6-5 with TRBJ2-7; 9 bases map to TRBD1. Germline CDR1 is MNHEY and CDR2 is SVGAGI. CDR3 size: 14 residues. Losses at the gene ends were 4 bases for V and 6 bases for J; bases not matched to a gene: 7. The CDR3 region is CASSSRTGVSEQYF. DNA of the CDR3: TGTGCCAGCAGTTCGCGGACAGGGGTGAGCGAGCAGTACTTC.

V usage is TRBV27 and J usage is TRBJ2-1, with D uncertain. This CDR3 contains 11 residues. Germline V gene lookup returns CDR1 MNHEY and CDR2 SMNVEV (reference sequence). The V end was cut by 3 bases, the J end by 8 bases, with 5 bases between. CDR3 bases: TGTGCCAGCAGTTTCGGCGATGAGCAGTTCTTC. Protein product: CASSFGDEQFF.

This chain joins TRBV28 and TRBJ2-7; TRBD1 agrees at 8 bases. Trimming at V came to 4 bases and at J to 6 bases, leaving 8 bases not matched to a gene. Germline CDR1 MDHEN, CDR2 SYDVKM. The CDR3 totals 14 residues. CDR3 in amino acids: CASSYVQGESEQYF. The CDR3 region has the DNA TGTGCCAGCAGTTACGTACAGGGGGAAAGCGAGCAGTACTTC.

The rearrangement links TRBV6-1 to TRBJ2-1, with 7 bases identical to TRBD2. After removal of 7 bases from V and 5 bases from J, the junction contained 8 bases not matched to a gene. Germline loops: CDR1 MNHNS, CDR2 SASEGT. This CDR3 comprises 14 residues. CDR3 bases: TGTGCCAGCATGGGCCGGGACTATGACAATGAGCAGTTCTTC. Amino acid sequence: CASMGRDYDNEQFF.

J is TRBJ1-1 and V is TRBV5-1, with 7 bases matching TRBD1. The length of the CDR3 is 17 residues. With V trimmed by 0 bases and J by 4 bases, 12 bases remained unmatched. Germline assignment: CDR1 SGHRS and CDR2 YFSETQ. This CDR3 reads CASSLADRAPRGTEAFF. The CDR3 nucleotides read TGCGCCAGCAGCTTGGCCGACAGGGCACCGCGTGGCACTGAAGCTTTCTTT.

This clone was picked up a small number of times. This chain links TRBV9 with TRBJ2-2; TRBD2 matches 12 bases. CDR3 length: 16 amino acids. The V segment lost 4 bases and the J segment 3 bases; nucleotides outside the gene matches: 4. Germline CDR1 and CDR2: SGDLS and YYNGEE. The DNA of the CDR3 is TGTGCCAGCAGCCCACCTAGCGGGAGGGACACCGGGGAGCTGTTTTTT. Residues: CASSPPSGRDTGELFF. The whole variable domain, filled in from reference TRBV9 and TRBJ2-2, reads DSGVTQTPKHLITATGQRVTLRCSPRSGDLSVYWYQQSLDQGLQFLIQYYNGEERAKGNILERFSAQQFPDLHSELNLSSLELGDSALYFCASSPPSGRDTGELFFGEGSRLTVL.

The gene calls are TRBV2 and TRBJ1-2; 7 bases match TRBD1. The CDR3 is 14 residues long. V was pared by 8 bases and J by 2 bases, with 8 bases of the junction left unmatched. Germline CDR1 and CDR2: SNHLY and FYNNEI. The CDR3 sequence: CASRTGTANYGYTF. CDR3 nucleotide sequence: TGTGCCAGCCGGACCGGGACAGCCAACTATGGCTACACCTTC.

This clone was seen a single time. The V gene is TRBV5-1, the J gene TRBJ2-5, with 7 bases fitting TRBD1. The CDR3 is 16 amino acids. Germline lookup yields CDR1 SGHRS and CDR2 YFSETQ. With 2 bases clipped from V and 4 bases from J, the junction kept 11 bases outside the gene matches. CDR3 loop: CASSLMGQGVLETQYF. The DNA for the CDR3 is TGCGCCAGCAGCTTAATGGGGCAGGGGGTTCTAGAGACCCAGTACTTC.

The chain uses TRBV5-1 and TRBJ1-5; the D gene is possibly TRBD1 (5 bases). Germline lookup yields CDR1 SGHRS and CDR2 YFSETQ. This CDR3 region has 15 residues. V lost 0 bases to trimming and J lost 4 bases, with 11 bases between them. The CDR3 DNA sequence: TGCGCCAGCAGCTTGGAGGCAGGGAGGAATCAGCCCCAGCATTTT. It translates to CASSLEAGRNQPQHF.

The gene calls are TRBV5-1 and TRBJ2-5; no definite D call. Germline CDR1 and CDR2: SGHRS and YFSETQ. This CDR3 is built from 16 residues. Trimming removed 0 bases at V and 1 base at J, with 13 bases between. The CDR3 nucleotides read TGCGCCAGCAGCTTGGAGGAACCACGGACCCAAGAGACCCAGTACTTC. Its translation is CASSLEEPRTQETQYF.

The V and J genes are TRBV30 and TRBJ2-1; no definite D call. Trimming pared 6 bases from V and 5 bases from J, leaving 5 bases between. Looked up from germline, CDR1 is GTSNPN and CDR2 is SVGIG (reference sequence). The CDR3 is 10 amino acids. CDR3 region: CACRDNEQFF. DNA for the CDR3: TGTGCCTGCCGGGACAATGAGCAGTTCTTC.

This rearrangement joins TRBV5-4 to TRBJ2-7; D call uncertain. Trimming cost V 7 bases and J 3 bases, with 11 bases left between them. The CDR3 consists of 12 residues. Germline V CDR1 and CDR2: SGHNT, YYREEE (reference sequence). The CDR3 nucleotides are TGTGCCAGCGTAGGTCCGGGCTACGAGCAGTACTTC. Translation gives CASVGPGYEQYF.

The chain uses TRBV2 and TRBJ2-1; 7 positions agree with TRBD2. Germline V CDR1 and CDR2: SNHLY, FYNNEI. The CDR3 sequence is 16 residues long. V was clipped by 3 bases and J by 8 bases; unmatched bases: 13. The CDR3 loop is CASSESREGGSDEQFF. CDR3 DNA sequence: TGTGCCAGCAGTGAGTCGAGGGAGGGAGGATCCGATGAGCAGTTCTTC. Variable domain in full (rest from reference TRBV2 and TRBJ2-1): EPEVTQTPSHQVTQMGQEVILRCVPISNHLYFYWYRQILGQKVEFLVSFYNNEISEKSEIFDDQFSVERPDGSNFTLKIRSTKLEDSAMYFCASSESREGGSDEQFFGPGTRLTVL.

The chain uses TRBV28 and TRBJ2-7; perhaps TRBD1 as D (5 bases). Trimming shortened V by 3 bases and J by 1 base, and 19 bases separated the two germline ends. Looked up from germline, CDR1 is MDHEN and CDR2 is SYDVKM. The CDR3 spans 17 residues. In DNA form, the CDR3 reads TGTGCCAGCAGTTTTGGATTAATGGGCAGGGCGTCCTACGAGCAGTACTTC. Translated, it gives CASSFGLMGRASYEQYF. Full variable domain (rest looked up from reference TRBV28 and TRBJ2-7): DVKVTQSSRYLVKRTGEKVFLECVQDMDHENMFWYRQDPGLGLRLIYFSYDVKMKEKGDIPEGYSVSREKKERFSLILESASTNQTSMYLCASSFGLMGRASYEQYFGPGTRLTVT.

This rearrangement joins TRBV6-5 to TRBJ2-7; no firm D call. The germline CDR1 and CDR2 sequences are MNHEY and SVGAGI. The CDR3 loop spans 12 amino acids. Trimming cost V 6 bases and J 4 bases, with 10 bases left between them. In DNA form, the CDR3 reads TGTGCCAGCAGGGCCGACCTTTACGAGCAGTACTTC. Protein product: CASRADLYEQYF.

V usage is TRBV11-2 and J usage is TRBJ1-5, with D tentatively TRBD1 (6 bases). V lost 0 bases and J lost 4, with 10 bases in between. The CDR3 length is 15 residues. Germline CDR1 reads SGHAT; CDR2 reads FQNNGV. DNA of the CDR3: TGTGCCAGCAGCTTAGATCTAGGGGGTAATCAGCCCCAGCATTTT. Protein product: CASSLDLGGNQPQHF.

This chain uses TRBV2 with TRBJ2-3; TRBD1 might be the D (6 bases). The CDR3 consists of 15 residues. Germline V gives CDR1 SNHLY, CDR2 FYNNEI. Between the trimmed V and J ends, which lost 3 bases and 1 base, there was a span of 11 bases. The CDR3 coding sequence is TGTGCCAGCAGTGACGTCGCAGGGGGCACAGATACGCAGTATTTT. This gives the protein CASSDVAGGTDTQYF.

Of note for this clone: Other DNA sequences of this sample code for an identical CDR3. The V and J genes are TRBV4-1 and TRBJ2-7, with D unresolved. The CDR3 runs 13 residues. Germline CDR1 reads MGHRA; CDR2 reads YSYEKL. V lost 3 bases, J lost 1 base, and 7 bases lay in between. CDR3 protein: CASSQRKSYEQYF. The CDR3, as DNA: TGCGCCAGCAGCCAGAGGAAGTCCTACGAGCAGTACTTC.